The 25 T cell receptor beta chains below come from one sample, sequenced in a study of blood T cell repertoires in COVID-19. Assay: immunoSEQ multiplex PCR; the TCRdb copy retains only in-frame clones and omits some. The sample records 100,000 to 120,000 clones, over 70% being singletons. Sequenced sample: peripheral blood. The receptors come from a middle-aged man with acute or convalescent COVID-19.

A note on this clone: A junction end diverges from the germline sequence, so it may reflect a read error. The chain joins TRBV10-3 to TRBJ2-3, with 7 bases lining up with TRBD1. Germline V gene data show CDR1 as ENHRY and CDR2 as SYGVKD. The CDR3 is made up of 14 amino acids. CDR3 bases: TGTGCCATCAGTTCCTACAAGAGGACAGGTACGCAGTATTTT. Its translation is CAISSYKRTGTQYF.

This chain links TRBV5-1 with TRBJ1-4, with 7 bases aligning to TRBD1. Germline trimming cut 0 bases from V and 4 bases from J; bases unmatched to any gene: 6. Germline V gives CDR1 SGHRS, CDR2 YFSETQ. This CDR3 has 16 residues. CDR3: CASSLAPGGSNEKLFF. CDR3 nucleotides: TGCGCCAGCAGCTTGGCCCCAGGGGGGAGTAATGAAAAACTGTTTTTT.

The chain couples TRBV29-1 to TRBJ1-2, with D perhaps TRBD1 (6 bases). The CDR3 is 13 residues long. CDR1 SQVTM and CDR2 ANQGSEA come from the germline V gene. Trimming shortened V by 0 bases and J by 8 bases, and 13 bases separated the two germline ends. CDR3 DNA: TGCAGCGTTGAAGATAGTGGACAGTCCGGCTACACCTTC. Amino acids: CSVEDSGQSGYTF.

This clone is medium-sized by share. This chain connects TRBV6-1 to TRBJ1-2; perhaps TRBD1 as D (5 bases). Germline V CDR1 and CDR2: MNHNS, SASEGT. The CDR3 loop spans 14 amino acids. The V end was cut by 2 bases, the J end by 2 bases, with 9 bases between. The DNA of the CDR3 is TGTGCCAGCAGTGAACCGGCAGGGAACTATGGCTACACCTTC. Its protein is CASSEPAGNYGYTF.

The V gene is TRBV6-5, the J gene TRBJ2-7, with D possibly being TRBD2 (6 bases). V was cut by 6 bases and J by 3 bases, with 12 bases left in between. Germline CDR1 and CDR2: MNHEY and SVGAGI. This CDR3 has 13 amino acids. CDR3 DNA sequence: TGTGCCAGCAGCCTCGGACTACTCTACGAGCAGTACGTC. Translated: CASSLGLLYEQYV.

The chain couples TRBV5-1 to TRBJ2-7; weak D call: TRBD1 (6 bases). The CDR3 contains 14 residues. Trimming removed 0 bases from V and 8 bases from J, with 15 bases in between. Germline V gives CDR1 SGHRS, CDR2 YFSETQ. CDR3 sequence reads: CASSLGGPFVKQYV. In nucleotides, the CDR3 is TGCGCCAGCAGCTTGGGGGGGCCCTTTGTTAAGCAGTACGTC.

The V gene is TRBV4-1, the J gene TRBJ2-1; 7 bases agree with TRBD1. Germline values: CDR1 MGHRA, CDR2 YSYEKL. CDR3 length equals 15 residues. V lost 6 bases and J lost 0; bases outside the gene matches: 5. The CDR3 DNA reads TGCGCCAGCAGGCTGACAGGGAACTCCTACAATGAGCAGTTCTTC. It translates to CASRLTGNSYNEQFF.

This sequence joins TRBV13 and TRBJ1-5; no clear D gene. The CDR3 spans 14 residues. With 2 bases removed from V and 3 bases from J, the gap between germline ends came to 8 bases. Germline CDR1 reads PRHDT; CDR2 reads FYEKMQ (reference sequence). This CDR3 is CASSLPAINQPQHF. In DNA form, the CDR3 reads TGTGCCAGCAGCTTACCAGCGATCAATCAGCCCCAGCATTTT.

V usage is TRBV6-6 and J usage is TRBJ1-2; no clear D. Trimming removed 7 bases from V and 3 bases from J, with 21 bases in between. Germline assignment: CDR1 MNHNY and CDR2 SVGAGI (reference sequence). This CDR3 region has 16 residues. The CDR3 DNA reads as TGTGCCAGCACCATGCGGGAGAGTCCGAGTCACTATGGCTACACCTTC. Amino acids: CASTMRESPSHYGYTF.

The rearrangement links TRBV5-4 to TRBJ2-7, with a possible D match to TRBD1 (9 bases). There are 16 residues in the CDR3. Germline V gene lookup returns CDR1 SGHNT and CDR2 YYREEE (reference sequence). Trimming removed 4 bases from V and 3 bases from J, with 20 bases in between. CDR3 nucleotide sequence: TGTGCCAGCAGCCCGGGGGGGGCGGACAGGGGCTACGAGCAGTACTTC. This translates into CASSPGGADRGYEQYF.

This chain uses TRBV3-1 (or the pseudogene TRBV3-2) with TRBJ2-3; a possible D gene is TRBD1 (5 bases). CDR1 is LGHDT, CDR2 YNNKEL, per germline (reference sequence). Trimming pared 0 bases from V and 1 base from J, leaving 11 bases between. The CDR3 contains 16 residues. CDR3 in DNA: TGTGCCAGCAGCCAAGATTGGGGCAGGGGCACAGATACGCAGTATTTT. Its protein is CASSQDWGRGTDTQYF.

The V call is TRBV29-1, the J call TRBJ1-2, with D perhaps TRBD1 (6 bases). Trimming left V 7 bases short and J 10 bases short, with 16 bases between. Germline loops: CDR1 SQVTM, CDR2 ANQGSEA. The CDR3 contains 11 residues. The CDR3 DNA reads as TGCAGCGGGGGGGCTCACGGAGACTACACCTTC. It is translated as CSGGAHGDYTF.

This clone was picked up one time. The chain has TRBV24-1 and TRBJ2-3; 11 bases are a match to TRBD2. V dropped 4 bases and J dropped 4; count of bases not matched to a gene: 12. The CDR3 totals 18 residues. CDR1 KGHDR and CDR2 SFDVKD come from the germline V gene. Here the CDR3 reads CATSESGTSGRFADTQYF. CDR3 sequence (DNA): TGTGCCACCAGTGAATCCGGGACTAGCGGCCGATTTGCAGATACGCAGTATTTT.

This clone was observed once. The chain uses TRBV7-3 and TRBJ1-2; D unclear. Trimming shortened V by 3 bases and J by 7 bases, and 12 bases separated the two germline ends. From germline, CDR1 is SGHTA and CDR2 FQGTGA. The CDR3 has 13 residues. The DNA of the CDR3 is TGTGCCAGCAGCTTCAAAGCTGATATTGGCTACACCTTC. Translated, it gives CASSFKADIGYTF. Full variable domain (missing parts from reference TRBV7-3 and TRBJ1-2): GAGVSQTPSNKVTEKGKYVELRCDPISGHTALYWYRQSLGQGPEFLIYFQGTGAADDSGLPNDRFFAVRPEGSVSTLKIQRTERGDSAVYLCASSFKADIGYTFGSGTRLTVV.

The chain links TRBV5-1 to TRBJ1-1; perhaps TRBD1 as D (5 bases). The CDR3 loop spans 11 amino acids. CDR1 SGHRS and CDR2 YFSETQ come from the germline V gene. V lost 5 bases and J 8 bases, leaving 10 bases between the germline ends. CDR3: CASRRGSEAFF. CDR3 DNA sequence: TGCGCCAGCAGGCGGGGCAGCGAAGCTTTCTTT.

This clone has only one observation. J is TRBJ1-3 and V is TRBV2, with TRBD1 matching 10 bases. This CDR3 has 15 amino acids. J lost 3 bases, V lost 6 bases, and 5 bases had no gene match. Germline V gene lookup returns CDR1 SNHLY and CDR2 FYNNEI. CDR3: CASSQTGGYGNTIYF. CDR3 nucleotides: TGTGCCAGCAGCCAGACAGGGGGCTATGGAAACACCATATATTTT.

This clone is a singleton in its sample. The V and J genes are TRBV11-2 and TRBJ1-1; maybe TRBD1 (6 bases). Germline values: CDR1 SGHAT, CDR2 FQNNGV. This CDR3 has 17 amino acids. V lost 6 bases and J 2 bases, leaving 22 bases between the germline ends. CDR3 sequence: CASRRGSGRGRNTEAFF. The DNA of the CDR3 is TGTGCCAGCAGGAGGGGGTCTGGTAGGGGCCGTAACACTGAAGCTTTCTTT.

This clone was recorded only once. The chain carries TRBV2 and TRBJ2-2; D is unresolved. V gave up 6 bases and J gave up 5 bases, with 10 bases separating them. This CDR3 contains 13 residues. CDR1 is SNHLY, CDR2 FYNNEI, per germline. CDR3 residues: CASRGSPTGELFF. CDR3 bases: TGTGCCAGCAGGGGCTCACCAACCGGGGAGCTGTTTTTT.

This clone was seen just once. The CDR3 nucleotides are TGTGCCAGTAGTGCCCGCGGGGGGGGTGGTAATTCACCCCTCCACTTT. The encoded protein is CASSARGGGGNSPLHF. The chain combines TRBV19 with TRBJ1-6, with a tentative D call TRBD1 (5 bases). V was cut by 5 bases and J by 6 bases, with 17 bases left in between. The CDR3 has 16 amino acids. In germline, CDR1 is LNHDA, CDR2 SQIVND (reference sequence).

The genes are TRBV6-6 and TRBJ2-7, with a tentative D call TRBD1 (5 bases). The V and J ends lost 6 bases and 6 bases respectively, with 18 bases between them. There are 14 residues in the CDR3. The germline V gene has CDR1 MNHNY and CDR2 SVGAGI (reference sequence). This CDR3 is CASSPGQGSSEQYV. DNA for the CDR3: TGTGCCAGCAGCCCTGGGCAGGGTTCATCCGAGCAGTACGTC.

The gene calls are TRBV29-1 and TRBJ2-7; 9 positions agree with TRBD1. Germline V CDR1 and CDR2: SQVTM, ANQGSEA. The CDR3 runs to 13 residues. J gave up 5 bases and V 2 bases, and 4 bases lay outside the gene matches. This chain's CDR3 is CSVERDRDHEQYF. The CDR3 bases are TGCAGCGTTGAAAGGGACAGGGACCACGAGCAGTACTTC.

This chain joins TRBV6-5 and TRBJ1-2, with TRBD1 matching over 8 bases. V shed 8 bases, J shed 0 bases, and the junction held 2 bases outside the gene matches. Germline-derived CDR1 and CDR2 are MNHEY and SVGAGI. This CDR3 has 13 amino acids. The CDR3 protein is CASGTGPNYGYTF. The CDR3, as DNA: TGTGCCAGCGGGACAGGCCCTAACTATGGCTACACCTTC.

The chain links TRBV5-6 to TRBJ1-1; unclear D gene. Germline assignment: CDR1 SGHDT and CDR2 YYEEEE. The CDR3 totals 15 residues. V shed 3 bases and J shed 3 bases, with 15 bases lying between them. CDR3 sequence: CASSSRGLTDTEAFF. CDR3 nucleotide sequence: TGTGCCAGCAGCTCCCGCGGGCTAACGGACACTGAAGCTTTCTTT.

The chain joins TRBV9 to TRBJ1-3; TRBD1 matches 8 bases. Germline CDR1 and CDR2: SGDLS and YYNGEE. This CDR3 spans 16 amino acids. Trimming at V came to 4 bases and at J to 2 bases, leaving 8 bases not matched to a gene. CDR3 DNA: TGTGCCAGCAGCCCCCGGACAGGGAGGACTGGAAACACCATATATTTT. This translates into CASSPRTGRTGNTIYF.

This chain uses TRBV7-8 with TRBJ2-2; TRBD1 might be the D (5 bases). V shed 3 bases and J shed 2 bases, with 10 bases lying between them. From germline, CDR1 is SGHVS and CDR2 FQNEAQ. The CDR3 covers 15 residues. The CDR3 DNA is TGTGCCAGCAGCTTGCGCAGGGAAAACACCGGGGAGCTGTTTTTT. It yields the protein CASSLRRENTGELFF.